Sequencing of this T cell receptor (beta chain) was carried out in a study of PD-L1 blockade in urothelial cancer. Study-wide background: Between 0 and 3 chemotherapy regimens preceded treatment for each patient. Analyses used blood from 3 weeks (second dose) and 6 weeks after treatment start. Across blood samples, T cells had a median count of about 140,000.

There are 15 residues in the CDR3. The J segment lost 5 bases and the V segment lost 1 base, leaving 6 bases of the junction unmatched. Germline loops: CDR1 SGHTA, CDR2 FQGNSA. Produced via immunoSEQ multiplex PCR; TCRdb's table is partial and in-frame only. The data contain tens of thousands of clones, about 87% of them singletons. Per-patient samples, pretreatment and on-treatment, numbered 1 to 8. The sequencing here drew on PBMCs, taken around atezolizumab (anti-PD-L1) treatment. V is TRBV7-2 and J is TRBJ2-5, with TRBD2 identical over 8 bases. This TCR derives from a man aged 50 to 60 with urothelial cancer. Written as DNA, the CDR3 is TGTGCCAGCAGCTTAGACGGGGGGGCGGTGGAGACCCAGTACTTC. It yields the protein CASSLDGGAVETQYF.